The 6 T cell receptor beta chains below come from one sample, sequenced in a study of blood T cell repertoires in COVID-19. The method was immunoSEQ multiplex PCR; TCRdb's version includes in-frame clones alone and lacks a portion of them. The data show some 130,000 clones, with 60% to 80% seen just once and roughly 9.8% held by the top ten. Sequenced sample: peripheral blood. The source is a man aged 60 to 75 who had recovered from COVID-19.

This clone was seen only once. This chain uses TRBV19 with TRBJ2-5, with 14 bases lining up with TRBD2. Germline V gene lookup returns CDR1 LNHDA and CDR2 SQIVND (reference sequence). The CDR3 is 13 amino acids. V was clipped by 6 bases and J by 10 bases; unmatched bases: 4. CDR3 nucleotide sequence: TGTGCCAGTAGCCCGGGACTAGCGGGAGTCCAGTACTTC. Amino acid sequence: CASSPGLAGVQYF.

The rearrangement links TRBV4-3 to TRBJ1-2; 7 positions match TRBD1. V shed 0 bases and J 4 bases; nucleotides not matched to a gene: 8. In germline, CDR1 is LGHNA, CDR2 YSLEER. The CDR3 is 16 amino acids. As DNA, the CDR3 is TGCGCCAGCAGCCAAGATGAGGGGGCCGTTAGCTATGGCTACACCTTC. Its protein product is CASSQDEGAVSYGYTF.

This clone was counted at least ten times. This chain uses TRBV20-1 with TRBJ2-1; 9 positions agree with TRBD1. The CDR3 runs to 10 residues. V was pared by 3 bases and J by 15 bases, with 3 bases of the junction left unmatched. Germline V gene data show CDR1 as DFQATT and CDR2 as SNEGSKA (reference sequence). CDR3 sequence: CSASGQGRFF. The DNA for the CDR3 is TGCAGTGCTAGTGGACAGGGGAGGTTCTTC.

The chain joins TRBV7-8 to TRBJ1-5, with D possibly being TRBD1 (5 bases). Looked up from germline, CDR1 is SGHVS and CDR2 is FQNEAQ. The ends were cut back, 5 bases at V and 3 bases at J, with 14 bases in the middle. The CDR3 extends over 15 amino acids. The CDR3 DNA reads as TGTGCCAGCAGCCCCGTGCCAGGGCCCAATCAGCCCCAGCATTTT. Protein: CASSPVPGPNQPQHF.

The V gene is TRBV14, the J gene TRBJ2-1; 11 bases are shared with TRBD2. Trimming at V came to 4 bases and at J to 2 bases, leaving 1 base not matched to a gene. The CDR3 has 15 amino acids. Germline values: CDR1 SGHDN, CDR2 FVKESK. CDR3 amino acids: CASSPGLAAYNEQFF. The CDR3 nucleotides are TGTGCCAGCAGCCCGGGACTAGCGGCCTACAATGAGCAGTTCTTC. The full variable domain, rest sourced from reference TRBV14 and TRBJ2-1, is EAGVTQFPSHSVIEKGQTVTLRCDPISGHDNLYWYRRVMGKEIKFLLHFVKESKQDESGMPNNRFLAERTGGTYSTLKVQPAELEDSGVYFCASSPGLAAYNEQFFGPGTRLTVL.

The gene calls are TRBV29-1 and TRBJ1-1; D is possibly TRBD1 (6 bases). Trimming left V 7 bases short and J 0 bases short, with 12 bases between. The CDR3 is 13 residues long. Germline V gene lookup returns CDR1 SQVTM and CDR2 ANQGSEA. The CDR3, as DNA: TGCAGCGCTACAGGGTATCTGAACACTGAAGCTTTCTTT. It specifies CSATGYLNTEAFF.